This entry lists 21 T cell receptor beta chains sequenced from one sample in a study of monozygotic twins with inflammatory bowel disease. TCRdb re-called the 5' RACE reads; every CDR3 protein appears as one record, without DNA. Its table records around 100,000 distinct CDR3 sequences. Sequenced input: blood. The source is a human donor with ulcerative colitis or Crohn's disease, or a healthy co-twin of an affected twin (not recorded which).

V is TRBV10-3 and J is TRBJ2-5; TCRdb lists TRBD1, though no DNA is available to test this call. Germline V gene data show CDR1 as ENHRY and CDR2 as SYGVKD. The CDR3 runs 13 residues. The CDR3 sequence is CAIMSTYQETQYF.

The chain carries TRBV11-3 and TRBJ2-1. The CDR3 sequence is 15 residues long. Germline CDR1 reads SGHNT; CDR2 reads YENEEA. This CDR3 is CASSLAGGRSNEQFF. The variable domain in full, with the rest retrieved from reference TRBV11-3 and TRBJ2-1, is EAGVVQSPRYKIIEKKQPVAFWCNPISGHNTLYWYLQNLGQGPELLIRYENEEAVDDSQLPKDRFSAERLKGVDSTLKIQPAELGDSAVYLCASSLAGGRSNEQFFGPGTRLTVL.

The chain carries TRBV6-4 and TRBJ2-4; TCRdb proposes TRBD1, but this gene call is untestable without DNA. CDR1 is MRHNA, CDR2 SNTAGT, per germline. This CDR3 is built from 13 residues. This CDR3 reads CASSDIPEGIQYF.

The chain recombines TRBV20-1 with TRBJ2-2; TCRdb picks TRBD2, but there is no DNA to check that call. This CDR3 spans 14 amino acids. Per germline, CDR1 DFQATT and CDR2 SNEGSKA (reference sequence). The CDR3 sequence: CSAEKTSGTGELFF.

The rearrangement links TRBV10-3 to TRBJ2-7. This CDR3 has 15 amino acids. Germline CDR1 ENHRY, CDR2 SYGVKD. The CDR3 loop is CAISESFSSVHEQYF.

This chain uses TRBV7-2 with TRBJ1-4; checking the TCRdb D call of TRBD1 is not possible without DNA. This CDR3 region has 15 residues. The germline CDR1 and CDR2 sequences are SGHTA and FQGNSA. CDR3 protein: CASSMSRDTYEKLFF.

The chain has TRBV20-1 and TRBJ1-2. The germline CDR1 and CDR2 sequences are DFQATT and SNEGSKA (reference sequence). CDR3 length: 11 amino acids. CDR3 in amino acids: CSVKTGYGYTF.

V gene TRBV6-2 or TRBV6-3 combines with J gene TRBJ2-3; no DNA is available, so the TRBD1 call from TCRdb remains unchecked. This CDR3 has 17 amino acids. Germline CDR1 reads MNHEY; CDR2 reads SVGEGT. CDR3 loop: CASSPIPGQASGDTQYF.

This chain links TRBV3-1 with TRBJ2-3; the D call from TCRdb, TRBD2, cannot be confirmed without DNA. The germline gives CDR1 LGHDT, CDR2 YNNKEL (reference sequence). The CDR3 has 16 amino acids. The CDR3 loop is CASSPLAGGLTDTQYF.

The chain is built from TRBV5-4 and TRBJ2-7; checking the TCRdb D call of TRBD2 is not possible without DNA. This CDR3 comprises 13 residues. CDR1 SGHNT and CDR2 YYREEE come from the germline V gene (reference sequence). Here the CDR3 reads CASSLEGTYEQYF.

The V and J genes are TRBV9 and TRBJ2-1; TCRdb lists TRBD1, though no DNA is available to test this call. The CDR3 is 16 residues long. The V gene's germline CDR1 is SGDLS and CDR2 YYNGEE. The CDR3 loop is CASSVVLGGGMDEQFF. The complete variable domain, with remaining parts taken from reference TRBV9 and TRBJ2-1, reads DSGVTQTPKHLITATGQRVTLRCSPRSGDLSVYWYQQSLDQGLQFLIQYYNGEERAKGNILERFSAQQFPDLHSELNLSSLELGDSALYFCASSVVLGGGMDEQFFGPGTRLTVL.

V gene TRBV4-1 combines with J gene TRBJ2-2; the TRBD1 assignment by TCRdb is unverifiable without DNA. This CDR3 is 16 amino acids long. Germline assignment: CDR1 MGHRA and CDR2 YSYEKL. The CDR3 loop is CASSHDRGRESGELFF.

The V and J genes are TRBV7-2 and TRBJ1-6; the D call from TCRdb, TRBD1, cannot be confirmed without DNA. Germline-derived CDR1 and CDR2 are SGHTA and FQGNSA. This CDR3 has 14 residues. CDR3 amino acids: CASSTGTVNSPLHF.

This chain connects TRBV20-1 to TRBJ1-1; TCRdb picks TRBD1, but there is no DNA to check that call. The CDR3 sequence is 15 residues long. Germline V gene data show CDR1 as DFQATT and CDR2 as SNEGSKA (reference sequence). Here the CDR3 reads CSASGLNRGGTEAFF.

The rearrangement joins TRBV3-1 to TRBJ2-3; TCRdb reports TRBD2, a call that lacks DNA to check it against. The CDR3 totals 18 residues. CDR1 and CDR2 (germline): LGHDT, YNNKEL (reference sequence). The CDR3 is CASSLRSGAGVQSDTQYF.

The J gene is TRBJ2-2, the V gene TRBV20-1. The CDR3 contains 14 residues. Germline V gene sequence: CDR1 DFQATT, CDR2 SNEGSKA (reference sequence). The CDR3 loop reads CSARDRINTGELFF.

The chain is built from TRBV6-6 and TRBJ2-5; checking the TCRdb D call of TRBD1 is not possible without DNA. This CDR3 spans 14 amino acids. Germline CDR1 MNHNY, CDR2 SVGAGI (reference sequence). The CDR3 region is CATSPQGWEETQYF.

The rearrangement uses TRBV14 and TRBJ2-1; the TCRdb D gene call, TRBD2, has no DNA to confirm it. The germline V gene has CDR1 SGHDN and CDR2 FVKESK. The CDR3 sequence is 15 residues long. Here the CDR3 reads CASSQGGLAGFEQFF.

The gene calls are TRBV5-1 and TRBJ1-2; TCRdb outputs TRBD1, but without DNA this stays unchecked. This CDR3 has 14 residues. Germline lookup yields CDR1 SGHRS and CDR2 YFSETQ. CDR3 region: CASSLGDRAYGYTF.

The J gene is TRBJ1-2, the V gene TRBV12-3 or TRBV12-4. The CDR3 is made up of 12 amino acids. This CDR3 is CASSLARYGYTF.

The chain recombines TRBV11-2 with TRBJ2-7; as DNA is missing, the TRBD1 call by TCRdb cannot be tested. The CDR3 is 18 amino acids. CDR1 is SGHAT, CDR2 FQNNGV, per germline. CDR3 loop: CASSLGSSPGRSPYEQYF.